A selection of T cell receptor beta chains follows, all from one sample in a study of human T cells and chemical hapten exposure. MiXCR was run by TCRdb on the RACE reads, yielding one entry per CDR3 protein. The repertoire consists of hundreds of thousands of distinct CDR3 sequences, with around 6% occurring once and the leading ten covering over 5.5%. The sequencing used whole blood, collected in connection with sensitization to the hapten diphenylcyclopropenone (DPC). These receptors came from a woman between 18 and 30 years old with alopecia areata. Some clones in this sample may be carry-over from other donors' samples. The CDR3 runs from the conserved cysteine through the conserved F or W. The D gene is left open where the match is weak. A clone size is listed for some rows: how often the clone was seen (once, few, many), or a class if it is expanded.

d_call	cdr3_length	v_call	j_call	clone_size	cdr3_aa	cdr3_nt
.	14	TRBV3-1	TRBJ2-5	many	CASSQDTSLRTQYF	TGTGCCAGCAGCCAAGATACTAGTTTGCGGACCCAGTACTTC
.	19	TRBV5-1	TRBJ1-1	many	CASSFETDNYGQLNTEAFF	TGCGCCAGCAGCTTCGAAACGGACAATTATGGACAGCTGAACACTGAAGCTTTCTTT
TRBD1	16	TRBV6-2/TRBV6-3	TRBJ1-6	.	CASRFEGTVYNSPLHF	TGTGCCAGCCGGTTTGAGGGGACAGTCTATAATTCACCCCTCCACTTT
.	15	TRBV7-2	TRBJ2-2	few	CASSLTGATTGELFF	TGTGCCAGCAGCTTAACGGGGGCGACCACCGGGGAGCTGTTTTTT
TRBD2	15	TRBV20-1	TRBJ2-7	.	CSARDFGLVGDEQYF	TGCAGTGCTAGAGATTTTGGACTAGTGGGAGACGAGCAGTACTTC
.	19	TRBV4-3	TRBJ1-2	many	CASSQDYPPTADLNYGYTF	TGCGCCAGCAGCCAAGATTATCCCCCGACAGCGGATTTAAACTATGGCTACACCTTC
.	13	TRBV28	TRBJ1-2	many	CASKETPYYGYTF	TGTGCCAGCAAGGAAACGCCTTACTATGGCTACACCTTC
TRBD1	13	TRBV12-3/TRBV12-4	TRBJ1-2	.	CASSSDRVYGYTF	TGTGCCAGCAGTTCGGACAGGGTCTATGGCTACACCTTC
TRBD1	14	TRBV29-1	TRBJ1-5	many	CSVNRGDSDQPQHF	TGCAGCGTTAACAGGGGGGACTCTGATCAGCCCCAGCATTTT
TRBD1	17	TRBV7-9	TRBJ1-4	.	CASSQIKGQPLNEKLFF	TGTGCCAGCAGCCAAATAAAGGGACAGCCCCTTAATGAAAAACTGTTTTTT
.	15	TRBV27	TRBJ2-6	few	CASRNANSGANVLTF	TGTGCCAGCAGGAACGCGAACTCTGGGGCCAACGTCCTGACTTTC
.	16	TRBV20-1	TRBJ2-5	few	CSARMRTSLFEETQYF	TGCAGTGCTAGGATGAGGACTTCACTTTTTGAAGAGACCCAGTACTTC
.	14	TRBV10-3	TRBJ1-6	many	CAIGPRGRDSPLHF	TGTGCCATCGGACCCAGGGGCCGGGATTCACCCCTCCACTTT
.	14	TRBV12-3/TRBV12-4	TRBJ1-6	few	CASSLVGGNSPLHF	TGTGCCAGCAGTTTGGTAGGGGGAAATTCACCCCTCCACTTT
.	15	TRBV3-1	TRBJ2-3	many	CASSQEGAVTDTQYF	TGTGCCAGCAGCCAAGAGGGAGCGGTCACAGATACGCAGTATTTT
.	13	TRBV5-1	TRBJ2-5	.	CASSWTVQETQYF	TGCGCCAGCAGCTGGACAGTCCAAGAGACCCAGTACTTC
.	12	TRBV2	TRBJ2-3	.	CASREGGDTQYF	TGTGCCAGCCGTGAAGGGGGGGATACGCAGTATTTT
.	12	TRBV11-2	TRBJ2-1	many	CASSLILAEQFF	TGTGCCAGCAGCTTAATCCTGGCAGAGCAGTTCTTC
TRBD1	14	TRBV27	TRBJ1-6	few	CASSWDRRNSPLHF	TGTGCCAGCAGCTGGGACAGGAGGAATTCACCCCTCCACTTT
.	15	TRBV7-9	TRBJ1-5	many	CASSFGRDRSQPQHF	TGTGCCAGCAGCTTCGGCCGAGACAGGTCCCAGCCCCAGCATTTT
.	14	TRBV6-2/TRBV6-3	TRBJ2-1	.	CASSSRTLYNEQFF	TGTGCCAGCAGTTCCCGGACTCTCTACAATGAGCAGTTCTTC
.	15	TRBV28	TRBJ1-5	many	CASSFLRDSNQPQHF	TGTGCCAGCAGTTTTTTGCGGGATTCCAATCAGCCCCAGCATTTT